This T cell receptor (beta chain) appears in the sequencing data of a study of vaccination and CD4 T cells after COVID-19. Study as a whole: Two-dose vaccination with either BNT162b2 or mRNA-1273 was given to participants.

For this clonotype: Antigen specificity is unknown.

The Oncomine TCR Beta short-read assay sequenced DNA from cultured CD4+ T cells. TCRdb ran MiXCR on the PCR reads and lists one entry per CDR3 protein. The data contain about 15,000 distinct CDR3 sequences, roughly 50% of them singletons. The time point here: late sampling 161 to 241 days after vaccination in three convalescent patients. Treatment given: roughly 11-day PBMC culture with coronavirus spike peptide pools or control peptides (ViraFEST assay). Days 3 and 7 saw half the medium swapped for fresh IL-2 medium. Germline values: CDR1 LNHNV, CDR2 YYDKDF (reference sequence). Trimming left V 5 bases short and J 0 bases short, with 7 bases between. The CDR3 is 13 amino acids.

The receptor was derived from a human donor who had recovered from COVID-19. This specimen was CD4+ T cells from blood, cultured in vitro, taken about 7 months after SARS-CoV-2 vaccination. The rearrangement uses TRBV15 and TRBJ1-1; D call uncertain. As DNA, the CDR3 is TGTGCCACCAGCCCACGGATGAACACTGAAGCTTTCTTT. It translates to CATSPRMNTEAFF.